A single sample gave rise to the 27 T cell receptor beta chains below, sequenced in a study of blood T cells in healthy people across ages (dated by TCRdb to about 2015). Libraries were constructed by 5' RACE. Sequenced on an Illumina HiSeq 2500. A second PCR of roughly 7 to 11 cycles was performed with a sample-barcoded 5' primer and a J-beta primer mix. TCRdb redid the processing of the public reads, applying fastp at Q25 and MiXCR, and retained in-frame beta chains. Under each unique CDR3 protein, matching rows form one entry showing the most common genes and DNA. The sample profile shows hundreds of thousands of distinct CDR3 sequences; around 46% of them were found once. Around 15% of the sample is taken by the ten largest. The sample consisted of blood. All receptors come from a man under 40 in good health.

This chain uses TRBV6-5 with TRBJ1-3; D is undetermined. Germline V CDR1 and CDR2: MNHEY, SVGAGI. V was shortened by 0 bases and J by 4 bases, with 7 bases between the two germline ends. This CDR3 contains 14 residues. CDR3: CASSYSTGGNTIYF. CDR3 nucleotides: TGTGCCAGCAGTTACTCGACCGGGGGAAACACCATATATTTT.

CDR3 sequence reads: CASSEAGAEGSDTQYF. CDR3 nucleotides: TGTGCCAGCAGTGAAGCAGGGGCAGAGGGGTCAGATACGCAGTATTTT. The chain has TRBV6-1 and TRBJ2-3, with D perhaps assigned TRBD1 or TRBD2 (5 bases each). Germline V lookup: CDR1 MNHNS, CDR2 SASEGT. V was clipped by 0 bases and J by 4 bases, with 14 bases between them. This CDR3 has 16 residues.

This clonotype was seen ten or more times. The chain combines TRBV29-1 with TRBJ2-1; D is uncertain. Trimming took off 6 bases at V and 4 bases at J, with 19 bases between the two ends. The V gene's germline CDR1 is SQVTM and CDR2 ANQGSEA. The CDR3 runs to 15 residues. The CDR3 coding sequence is TGCAGCGTCCTCAATCAAGGTCCCCCTTACAATGAGCAGTTCTTC. Its translation is CSVLNQGPPYNEQFF.

The genes are TRBV27 and TRBJ2-1; the D is unclear. Germline CDR1 is MNHEY and CDR2 is SMNVEV (reference sequence). Trimming removed 4 bases at V and 2 bases at J, with 6 bases between. This CDR3 is 13 amino acids long. CDR3 protein: CASSSSPYNEQFF. CDR3 nucleotide sequence: TGTGCCAGCAGTTCTAGTCCCTACAATGAGCAGTTCTTC.

The chain joins TRBV7-2 to TRBJ2-5, with D possibly matching TRBD2 (6 bases). CDR1 and CDR2 from the germline V gene are SGHTA and FQGNSA. The CDR3 is 15 amino acids. The V end was cut by 1 base, the J end by 5 bases, with 14 bases between. Written as DNA, the CDR3 is TGTGCCAGCAGCTTAGGACCGACTAGTAGGGAGACCCAGTACTTC. Protein product: CASSLGPTSRETQYF.

This clonotype was seen repeatedly, ten times or more. The V call is TRBV7-9, the J call TRBJ1-5; 8 bases agree with TRBD1. CDR3 length equals 15 residues. The V gene's germline CDR1 is SEHNR and CDR2 FQNEAQ (reference sequence). V trimming: 5 bases; J trimming: 2 bases; junction bases outside the gene matches: 5. DNA of the CDR3: TGTGCCAGCAGCCCGACAGGGGACGGCAATCAGCCCCAGCATTTT. As protein: CASSPTGDGNQPQHF.

The chain links TRBV27 to TRBJ2-7, with D perhaps matching TRBD2 (5 bases). Germline assignment: CDR1 MNHEY and CDR2 SMNVEV (reference sequence). V lost 6 bases and J 2 bases, leaving 17 bases between the germline ends. The length of the CDR3 is 15 residues. CDR3: CASSPRLAYAYEQYF. In DNA, the CDR3 is TGTGCCAGCAGCCCCCGGCTAGCTTATGCCTACGAGCAGTACTTC.

The gene calls are TRBV7-2 and TRBJ2-7; 8 bases fit TRBD2. Trimming took 8 bases from V and 6 from J; bases not matched to a gene: 9. CDR3 length equals 13 residues. Germline CDR1 reads SGHTA; CDR2 reads FQGNSA. The CDR3 region is CASSGGANLEQYF. CDR3 nucleotide sequence: TGTGCCAGCTCCGGGGGGGCCAATCTCGAGCAGTACTTC.

This sequence joins TRBV3-1 and TRBJ2-1; D may be TRBD2 (6 bases). Germline V gene lookup returns CDR1 LGHDT and CDR2 YNNKEL (reference sequence). Trimming shortened V by 7 bases and J by 4 bases, and 17 bases separated the two germline ends. The CDR3 is 15 amino acids. CDR3 sequence (DNA): TGTGCCAGCAACGGGGGAGCCCTGGGGTACAATGAGCAGTTCTTC. Translation: CASNGGALGYNEQFF.

The chain combines TRBV29-1 with TRBJ1-4; D might be TRBD1 (6 bases). CDR3 length equals 15 residues. V was cut by 3 bases and J by 2 bases, with 13 bases left in between. CDR1 and CDR2 from the germline V gene are SQVTM and ANQGSEA. CDR3 sequence (DNA): TGCAGCGTTGAGGCCAGGGGATATACTAATGAAAAACTGTTTTTT. This translates into CSVEARGYTNEKLFF.

Points on this clonotype: A read error may be the cause here, since a much bigger clone is one base away. The chain joins TRBV5-6 to TRBJ1-2; TRBD1 is a possible D gene (5 bases). Germline V lookup: CDR1 SGHDT, CDR2 YYEEEE. This CDR3 comprises 15 residues. CDR3 region: CTSSPGPTETYGYTF. CDR3 bases: TGTACCAGCAGTCCGGGACCGACTGAAACCTATGGCTACACCTTC.

This clonotype was detected only a few times. The J gene is TRBJ1-2, the V gene TRBV20-1; 9 bases map to TRBD1. Germline V lookup: CDR1 DFQATT, CDR2 SNEGSKA (reference sequence). CDR3 length: 13 amino acids. V lost 5 bases and J lost 8; bases outside the gene matches: 9. CDR3 loop: CSAQRNRGQGYTF. The CDR3 DNA follows: TGCAGTGCTCAGAGGAACAGGGGGCAGGGCTACACCTTC.

This chain connects TRBV29-1 to TRBJ2-7, with TRBD2 identical over 10 bases. With V trimmed by 6 bases and J by 7 bases, 12 bases remained unmatched. The CDR3 extends over 14 amino acids. From germline, CDR1 is SQVTM and CDR2 ANQGSEA. The CDR3 bases are TGCAGCGTCTCTAGCGGGAGTTCCAACAATGAGCAGTACTTC. Protein sequence: CSVSSGSSNNEQYF.

The CDR3: CSAHGTSGSTDTQYF. CDR3 nucleotides: TGCAGTGCCCACGGGACTAGCGGGAGTACAGATACGCAGTATTTT. V usage is TRBV20-1 and J usage is TRBJ2-3, with 14 bases aligning to TRBD2. The V and J ends lost 6 bases and 3 bases, in that order; junction bases with no gene match: 5. The CDR3 consists of 15 residues. Germline V gene sequence: CDR1 DFQATT, CDR2 SNEGSKA (reference sequence).

The chain is built from TRBV15 and TRBJ2-5, with TRBD2 as a possible D gene (7 bases). Germline V gives CDR1 LNHNV, CDR2 YYDKDF (reference sequence). Trimming left V 3 bases short and J 2 bases short, with 13 bases between. CDR3 length equals 15 residues. CDR3 nucleotide sequence: TGTGCCACCAGCAGCTTGGGGGGGCCACAAGAGACCCAGTACTTC. Protein: CATSSLGGPQETQYF.

The chain employs TRBV5-1 and TRBJ2-7, with 9 bases lining up with TRBD1. The J call may not be correct, given that the DNA end is closer to TRBJ2-5. Germline loops: CDR1 SGHRS, CDR2 YFSETQ. There are 14 residues in the CDR3. CDR3: CACRGTGLLETQYF. In nucleotides, the CDR3 is TGCGCCTGCCGGGGGACAGGGCTATTGGAGACCCAGTACTTC.

This clonotype occurred once. The rearrangement uses TRBV20-1 and TRBJ2-1; 7 bases are shared with TRBD2. This CDR3 is built from 15 residues. Trimming took 1 base from V and 5 from J; bases not matched to a gene: 8. Germline CDR1 DFQATT, CDR2 SNEGSKA (reference sequence). CDR3 loop: CSARAWLAANNEQFF. The CDR3 region has the DNA TGCAGTGCTAGAGCCTGGCTAGCGGCTAACAATGAGCAGTTCTTC.

The chain links TRBV10-3 to TRBJ2-5, with 12 bases lining up with TRBD2. The length of the CDR3 is 19 residues. Germline trimming cut 6 bases from V and 2 bases from J; bases unmatched to any gene: 16. The germline V gene encodes CDR1 ENHRY and CDR2 SYGVKD. The CDR3 protein is CAIRTHLAGGPPIQETQYF. The DNA for the CDR3 is TGTGCCATCAGGACTCATCTAGCGGGGGGGCCACCCATACAAGAGACCCAGTACTTC.

The V and J genes are TRBV12-3 or TRBV12-4 and TRBJ1-1; the D is unclear. Trimming removed 2 bases at V and 8 bases at J, with 12 bases between. CDR3 length: 13 amino acids. CDR3 nucleotides: TGTGCCAGCAGTTTATCTCGAAATTTCGAAGCTTTCTTT. Protein: CASSLSRNFEAFF.

The chain is built from TRBV4-1 and TRBJ2-1, with 7 positions matching TRBD1. Germline loops: CDR1 MGHRA, CDR2 YSYEKL. With V trimmed by 1 base and J by 10 bases, 13 bases remained unmatched. This CDR3 has 16 residues. The CDR3 bases are TGCGCCAGCAGCCAAGTAGGTAGGGGGCGCCTAAAAGAGCAGTTCTTC. Residues: CASSQVGRGRLKEQFF.

This clonotype was counted between two and nine times. J is TRBJ2-7 and V is TRBV3-1; perhaps TRBD1 as D (6 bases). V lost 1 base and J 6 bases, leaving 16 bases between the germline ends. The CDR3 extends over 15 amino acids. The germline gives CDR1 LGHDT, CDR2 YNNKEL (reference sequence). The CDR3 region has the DNA TGTGCCAGCAGCCAAGTGACCGGTGTAGGGGGCGAGCAGTACTTC. Translation: CASSQVTGVGGEQYF.

The rearrangement links TRBV7-2 to TRBJ1-2, with TRBD1 as a possible D gene (6 bases). V was pared by 3 bases and J by 3 bases, with 14 bases between. Per germline, CDR1 SGHTA and CDR2 FQGNSA. There are 15 residues in the CDR3. CDR3 DNA: TGTGCCAGCAGCTTCCCTAGGACAGCTGACTATGGCTACACCTTC. It specifies CASSFPRTADYGYTF.

This chain joins TRBV5-1 and TRBJ2-1, with a possible D match to TRBD1 (5 bases). V was pared by 1 base and J by 5 bases, with 7 bases between. The CDR3 covers 13 residues. Germline-derived CDR1 and CDR2 are SGHRS and YFSETQ. The CDR3 loop is CASSLLGDNEQFF. The CDR3, as DNA: TGCGCCAGCAGCTTGTTAGGGGACAATGAGCAGTTCTTC.

The gene calls are TRBV5-5 and TRBJ2-7; 9 bases align to TRBD1. CDR1 SGHKS and CDR2 YYEKEE come from the germline V gene (reference sequence). This CDR3 contains 15 residues. J was trimmed by 4 bases and V by 4 bases; bases with no gene match: 9. The CDR3 bases are TGTGCCAGCAGCGGATACGGGACAGGGATTTACGAGCAGTACTTC. It is translated as CASSGYGTGIYEQYF.

The chain has TRBV15 and TRBJ2-2; D remains ambiguous. Germline CDR1 is LNHNV and CDR2 is YYDKDF (reference sequence). The CDR3 is 13 residues long. V lost 7 bases and J lost 2, with 8 bases in between. The chain's CDR3 is CATIDINTGELFF. The CDR3 DNA is TGTGCCACCATCGACATAAACACCGGGGAGCTGTTTTTT.

The chain has TRBV20-1 and TRBJ2-7; 10 nucleotides align to TRBD2. The J call could be wrong; TRBJ2-5 is a better fit for the DNA end. This CDR3 is 14 amino acids long. From germline, CDR1 is DFQATT and CDR2 SNEGSKA (reference sequence). Here the CDR3 reads CSARDTSGVETQYF. The CDR3 DNA follows: TGCAGTGCTAGAGATACTAGCGGGGTAGAGACCCAGTACTTC.

The V gene is TRBV5-1, the J gene TRBJ2-4; tentatively, D is TRBD1 (6 bases). The V and J ends lost 4 bases and 8 bases respectively, with 13 bases between them. From germline, CDR1 is SGHRS and CDR2 YFSETQ. The CDR3 is 13 residues long. The CDR3 DNA follows: TGCGCCAGCAGCCCGGACAGTGGGGACATTCAGTACTTC. Its translation is CASSPDSGDIQYF.